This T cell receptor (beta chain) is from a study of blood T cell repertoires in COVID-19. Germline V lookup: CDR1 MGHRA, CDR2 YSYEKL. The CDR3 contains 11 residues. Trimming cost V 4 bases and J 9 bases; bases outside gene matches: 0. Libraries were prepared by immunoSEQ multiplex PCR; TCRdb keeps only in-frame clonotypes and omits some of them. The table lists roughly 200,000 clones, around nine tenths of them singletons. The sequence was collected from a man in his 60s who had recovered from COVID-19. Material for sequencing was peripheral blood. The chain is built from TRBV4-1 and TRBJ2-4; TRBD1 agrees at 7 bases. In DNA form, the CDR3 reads TGCGCCAGCAGCCCAGGGGGCATTCAGTACTTC. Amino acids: CASSPGGIQYF.